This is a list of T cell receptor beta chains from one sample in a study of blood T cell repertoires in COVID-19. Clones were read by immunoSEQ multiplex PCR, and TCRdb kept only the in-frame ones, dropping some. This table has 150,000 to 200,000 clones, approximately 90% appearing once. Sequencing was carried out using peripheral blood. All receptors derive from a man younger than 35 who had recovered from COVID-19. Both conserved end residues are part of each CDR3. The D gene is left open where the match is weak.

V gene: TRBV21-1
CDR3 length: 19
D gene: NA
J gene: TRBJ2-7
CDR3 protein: CASSTYRRLTSGSSYEQYF
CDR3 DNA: TGTGCCAGCAGCACCTACCGAAGATTGACTAGCGGGAGCTCCTACGAGCAGTACTTC

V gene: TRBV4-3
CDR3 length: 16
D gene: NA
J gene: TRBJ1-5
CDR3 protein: CASSQVPGGVGQPQHF
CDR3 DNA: TGCGCCAGCAGCCAAGTTCCGGGGGGAGTGGGTCAGCCCCAGCATTTT

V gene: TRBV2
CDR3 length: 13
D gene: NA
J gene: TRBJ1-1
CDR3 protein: CASRENGNTEAFF
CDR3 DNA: TGTGCCAGCAGGGAGAATGGGAACACTGAAGCTTTCTTT

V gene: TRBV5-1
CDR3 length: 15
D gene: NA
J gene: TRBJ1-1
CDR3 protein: CASSSRGVRGTEAFF
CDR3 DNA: TGCGCCAGCAGCTCCCGGGGGGTGCGGGGCACTGAAGCTTTCTTT

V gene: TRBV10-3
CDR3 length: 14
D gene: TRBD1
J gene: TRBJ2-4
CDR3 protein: CAISEPGTENIQYF
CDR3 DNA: TGTGCCATCAGTGAACCCGGGACAGAAAACATTCAGTACTTC

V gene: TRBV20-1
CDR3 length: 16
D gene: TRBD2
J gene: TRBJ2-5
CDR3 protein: CSASGTSGRLEETQYF
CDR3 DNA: TGCAGTGCTAGTGGGACTAGCGGGAGACTGGAGGAGACCCAGTACTTC

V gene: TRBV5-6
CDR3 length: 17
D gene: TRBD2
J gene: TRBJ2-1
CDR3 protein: CASSLEAGLAYNNEQFF
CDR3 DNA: TGTGCCAGCAGCTTGGAGGCGGGACTAGCGTACAACAATGAGCAGTTCTTC

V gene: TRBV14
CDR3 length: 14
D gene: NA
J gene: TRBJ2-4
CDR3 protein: CASSLSDWSNIQYF
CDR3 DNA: TGTGCCAGCTCCCTATCTGACTGGTCGAACATTCAGTACTTC

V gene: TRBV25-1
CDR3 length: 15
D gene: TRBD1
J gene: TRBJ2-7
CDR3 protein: CASSESLQGVGEQYF
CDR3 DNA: TGTGCCAGCAGTGAATCCCTACAGGGGGTCGGGGAGCAGTACTTC

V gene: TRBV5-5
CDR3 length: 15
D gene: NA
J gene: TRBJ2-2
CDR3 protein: CASSTEGTQTGELFF
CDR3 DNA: TGTGCCAGCAGCACAGAGGGCACACAAACCGGGGAGCTGTTTTTT

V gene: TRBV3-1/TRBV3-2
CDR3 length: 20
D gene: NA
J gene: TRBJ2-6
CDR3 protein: CASSQAPTGHHHSGANVLTF
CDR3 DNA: TGTGCCAGCAGCCAAGCGCCGACAGGACACCACCACTCTGGGGCCAACGTCCTGACTTTC

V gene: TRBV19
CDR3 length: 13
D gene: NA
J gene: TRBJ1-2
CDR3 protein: CASSSGEDYGYTF
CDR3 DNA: TGTGCCAGTAGTTCAGGGGAAGACTATGGCTACACCTTC

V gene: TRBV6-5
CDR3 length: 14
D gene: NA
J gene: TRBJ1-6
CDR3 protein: CASSPGTWDSPLHF
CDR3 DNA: TGTGCCAGCAGTCCAGGGACATGGGATTCACCCCTCCACTTT

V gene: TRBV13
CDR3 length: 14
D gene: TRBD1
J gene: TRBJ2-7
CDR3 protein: CASSARDRGYEQYF
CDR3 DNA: TGTGCCAGCAGCGCAAGGGACAGGGGTTACGAGCAGTACTTC

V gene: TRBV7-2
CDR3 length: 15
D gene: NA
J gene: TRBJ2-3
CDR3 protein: CASSQGRRATDTQYF
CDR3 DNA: TGTGCCAGCAGCCAAGGCAGGCGGGCTACAGATACGCAGTATTTT

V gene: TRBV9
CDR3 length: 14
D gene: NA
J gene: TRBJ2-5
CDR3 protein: CASSFTGIQETQYF
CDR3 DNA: TGTGCCAGCAGTTTTACAGGGATTCAAGAGACCCAGTACTTC

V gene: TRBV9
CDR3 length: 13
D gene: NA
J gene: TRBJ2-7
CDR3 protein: CASSSGTPYEQYF
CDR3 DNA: TGTGCCAGCAGTTCCGGGACACCCTACGAGCAGTACTTC